This paragraph reports one T cell receptor beta chain. Its antigen is not known. There are 14 residues in the CDR3. Between the trimmed V and J ends, which lost 0 bases and 5 bases, there was a span of 11 bases. Germline V CDR1 and CDR2: SGHNT, YYREEE (reference sequence). Researchers took RNA transcripts and amplified the TCR beta CDR3 regions from them. HTBI primers drove first-round RT-PCR of the TCR CDR3. MiXCR was run by TCRdb on the multiplex PCR reads, yielding one entry per CDR3 protein. The sample comprises 380,000 or so distinct CDR3 sequences, approximately 20% of which are singletons, and 3.7% rests with the top ten. This entry comes from a study of T cells in Graves' hyperthyroidism and ophthalmopathy. Whole-study context: Upon initial diagnosis and before any treatment, peripheral blood was collected. The study's findings and limits: Ophthalmopathy, which appeared later, was predicted by the model a median about 6.8 months before onset.

The sequence derives from a woman under 30 with Graves' hyperthyroidism. V and J are TRBV5-4 and TRBJ2-5; no reliable D call. The specimen was blood. Here the CDR3 DNA reads TGTGCCAGCAGCTTGGGAAGGGAAAGGGAGACCCAGTACTTC. Protein sequence: CASSLGRERETQYF.